This T cell receptor beta chain was sequenced in a study of control samples from healthy donors and cancer patients. Assay used: immunoSEQ multiplex PCR; TCRdb lists only in-frame clones, some missing. The table records 30,000 to 35,000 clones, about 88% of them present only once. Trimming removed 3 bases at V and 2 bases at J, with 12 bases between. The CDR3 covers 15 residues. The germline V gene has CDR1 MDHEN and CDR2 SYDVKM. The material sequenced was PBMCs. The J gene is TRBJ2-3, the V gene TRBV28; tentatively, D is TRBD2 (5 bases). The source is a woman between 40 and 50 years old with lung cancer. In DNA form, the CDR3 reads TGTGCCAGCAGTTTGGAGGCAGATACCACAGATACGCAGTATTTT. This sequence encodes CASSLEADTTDTQYF.